A single sample is the source of the 26 T cell receptor beta chains below, sequenced in a study of siplizumab effects on memory and regulatory T cells. Generated by immunoSEQ multiplex PCR, the TCRdb table keeps only in-frame clones and is missing some. The data show about 91,000 clones, approximately 93% seen once. The sequencing sample was made of CD8+ T cells sorted from blood. These TCRs come from a human donor in good health.

The rearrangement joins TRBV18 to TRBJ1-1; TRBD1 matches at 7 bases. V was clipped by 0 bases and J by 5 bases; unmatched bases: 6. Germline CDR1 reads KGHSH; CDR2 reads LQKENI. The CDR3 is made up of 15 amino acids. The CDR3 here is CASSPPTGQMTEAFF. CDR3 DNA sequence: TGTGCCAGCTCACCACCGACAGGGCAAATGACTGAAGCTTTCTTT.

This rearrangement joins TRBV13 to TRBJ1-1; 9 bases align to TRBD1. The CDR3 spans 15 residues. V gave up 0 bases and J gave up 5 bases; unmatched junction bases: 4. The germline CDR1 and CDR2 sequences are PRHDT and FYEKMQ (reference sequence). The CDR3 sequence: CASSLGTGGFTEAFF. The CDR3 DNA sequence: TGTGCCAGCAGCTTAGGAACAGGGGGCTTTACTGAAGCTTTCTTT. The variable domain in full, with the rest retrieved from reference TRBV13 and TRBJ1-1, is AAGVIQSPRHLIKEKRETATLKCYPIPRHDTVYWYQQGPGQDPQFLISFYEKMQSDKGSIPDRFSAQQFSDYHSELNMSSLELGDSALYFCASSLGTGGFTEAFFGQGTRLTVV.

The CDR3 DNA sequence: TGTGCCAGCAGCCCGACAGGGAACTATGGCTACACCTTC. Encoded protein: CASSPTGNYGYTF. The chain uses TRBV21-1 and TRBJ1-2; the table's TRBD1 call for D was not verified on the DNA. TRBV21-1 is a listed pseudogene. The CDR3 extends over 13 amino acids.

This clone was detected once. The V and J genes are TRBV29-1 and TRBJ2-1, with 11 nucleotides matching TRBD2. The CDR3 is 17 residues long. V trimming: 7 bases; J trimming: 0 bases; junction bases outside the gene matches: 11. Germline assignment: CDR1 SQVTM and CDR2 ANQGSEA. DNA for the CDR3: TGCAGCGGGCTGACTAGCGGGACTCAGAACTCCTACAATGAGCAGTTCTTC. As protein: CSGLTSGTQNSYNEQFF.

This clone has only a few counts. The chain joins TRBV5-6 to TRBJ1-1; D ambiguous. V was clipped by 2 bases and J by 4 bases, with 3 bases between them. The CDR3 has 11 residues. Germline V gene lookup returns CDR1 SGHDT and CDR2 YYEEEE. The CDR3 DNA follows: TGTGCCAGCAGCTTCGGCACTGAAGCTTTCTTT. It codes for CASSFGTEAFF.

The chain joins TRBV7-9 to TRBJ2-7, with 9 bases fitting TRBD1. V trimming: 4 bases; J trimming: 2 bases; junction bases outside the gene matches: 6. The CDR3 extends over 15 amino acids. Germline V gene lookup returns CDR1 SEHNR and CDR2 FQNEAQ (reference sequence). The CDR3 reads CASSSPGTGPYEQYF. As DNA, the CDR3 is TGTGCCAGCAGCTCCCCCGGGACAGGGCCCTACGAGCAGTACTTC. Filled out from reference TRBV7-9 and TRBJ2-7, the complete variable domain reads DTGVSQNPRHKITKRGQNVTFRCDPISEHNRLYWYRQTLGQGPEFLTYFQNEAQLEKSRLLSDRFSAERPKGSFSTLEIQRTEQGDSAMYLCASSSPGTGPYEQYFGPGTRLTVT.

The chain is built from TRBV2 and TRBJ2-5; TRBD2 aligns across 7 bases. Germline V lookup: CDR1 SNHLY, CDR2 FYNNEI. CDR3 length equals 19 residues. Losses at the gene ends were 3 bases for V and 4 bases for J; bases not matched to a gene: 20. The CDR3 bases are TGTGCCAGCAGTGATCGGTTCGTCTCCGACTCTAGCGGTAGAGAGACCCAGTACTTC. Translating it yields CASSDRFVSDSSGRETQYF. Full variable domain (outside the CDR3, taken from reference TRBV2 and TRBJ2-5): EPEVTQTPSHQVTQMGQEVILRCVPISNHLYFYWYRQILGQKVEFLVSFYNNEISEKSEIFDDQFSVERPDGSNFTLKIRSTKLEDSAMYFCASSDRFVSDSSGRETQYFGPGTRLLVL.

The V call is TRBV10-2, the J call TRBJ2-7; D unresolved. The germline V and J ends were trimmed by 6 bases and 0 bases, with 6 bases remaining between them. The germline CDR1 and CDR2 sequences are WSHSY and SAAADI. CDR3 length equals 12 residues. The CDR3 sequence: CASRQISYEQYF. The CDR3 bases are TGCGCCAGCAGGCAGATCTCCTACGAGCAGTACTTC.

V and J are TRBV2 and TRBJ2-3, with 10 bases matching TRBD2. The CDR3 is made up of 16 amino acids. CDR1 and CDR2 (germline): SNHLY, FYNNEI. Unmatched junction bases numbered 6, after V lost 5 bases and J lost 1 base. The DNA for the CDR3 is TGTGCCAGCAGTCCCTCCCTAGCGGGGGGCACAGATACGCAGTATTTT. Its protein is CASSPSLAGGTDTQYF.

V and J are TRBV25-1 and TRBJ2-5; no firm D call. With 4 bases removed from V and 3 bases from J, the gap between germline ends came to 12 bases. This CDR3 is 14 amino acids long. Germline values: CDR1 MGHDK, CDR2 SYGVNS. The CDR3 DNA reads TGTGCCAGCAGTGTCGTCTGGGCTAAAGAGACCCAGTACTTC. Its protein product is CASSVVWAKETQYF.

V is TRBV10-3 and J is TRBJ1-5; D gene ambiguous. Germline V gene sequence: CDR1 ENHRY, CDR2 SYGVKD. The V end lost 3 bases, the J end lost 2 bases, and 17 bases lay between the germline ends. This CDR3 is 17 amino acids long. The CDR3 loop reads CAISDGEDTEGNQPQHF. The CDR3 DNA sequence: TGTGCCATCAGTGACGGAGAAGACACTGAAGGCAATCAGCCCCAGCATTTT.

This chain uses TRBV15 with TRBJ2-7, with D maybe TRBD1 (6 bases). The CDR3 has 16 residues. Looked up from germline, CDR1 is LNHNV and CDR2 is YYDKDF (reference sequence). The germline V and J ends were trimmed by 4 bases and 0 bases, with 16 bases remaining between them. This chain's CDR3 is CATSTITGKVSYEQYF. The CDR3 bases are TGTGCCACCAGCACCATTACAGGGAAAGTCTCCTACGAGCAGTACTTC.

V is TRBV2 and J is TRBJ1-2, with D tentatively TRBD1 (5 bases). Germline values: CDR1 SNHLY, CDR2 FYNNEI. The V end lost 5 bases, the J end lost 0 bases, and 10 bases lay between the germline ends. CDR3 length equals 14 residues. CDR3 amino acids: CASSPGPANYGYTF. CDR3 DNA: TGTGCCAGCAGTCCGGGACCCGCTAACTATGGCTACACCTTC. The variable domain in full, with the rest retrieved from reference TRBV2 and TRBJ1-2, is EPEVTQTPSHQVTQMGQEVILRCVPISNHLYFYWYRQILGQKVEFLVSFYNNEISEKSEIFDDQFSVERPDGSNFTLKIRSTKLEDSAMYFCASSPGPANYGYTFGSGTRLTVV.

V usage is TRBV29-1 and J usage is TRBJ2-1, with a tentative D call TRBD1 (8 bases). This CDR3 comprises 15 residues. V dropped 6 bases and J dropped 2 bases, with 17 bases sitting between them. Germline CDR1 reads SQVTM; CDR2 reads ANQGSEA. The CDR3: CSVAGQGGTYNEQFF. The DNA for the CDR3 is TGCAGCGTCGCAGGACAGGGAGGGACCTACAATGAGCAGTTCTTC.

The gene calls are TRBV6-5 and TRBJ1-2, with 8 nucleotides matching TRBD1. The junction had 5 bases not matched to a gene; V was cut back by 2 bases and J by 3 bases. Germline CDR1 MNHEY, CDR2 SVGAGI. The CDR3 consists of 15 residues. The CDR3 region is CASSYNDRGHYGYTF. Here the CDR3 DNA reads TGTGCCAGCAGTTACAACGACAGGGGCCACTATGGCTACACCTTC.

The rearrangement uses TRBV6-5 and TRBJ2-1, with 7 bases identical to TRBD2. This CDR3 has 13 amino acids. The ends lost 2 bases at V and 10 bases at J; junction bases unmatched: 5. Germline V gives CDR1 MNHEY, CDR2 SVGAGI. The CDR3 region is CASSYGGEGEQFF. In DNA form, the CDR3 reads TGTGCCAGCAGTTACGGCGGGGAGGGAGAGCAGTTCTTC.

The genes are TRBV29-1 and TRBJ1-2, with 7 bases lining up with TRBD1. V dropped 1 base and J dropped 2; count of bases not matched to a gene: 4. Germline values: CDR1 SQVTM, CDR2 ANQGSEA. This CDR3 is 14 amino acids long. CDR3 bases: TGCAGCGTTGAAGCACCGACAGGGAACTATGGCTACACCTTC. Translated: CSVEAPTGNYGYTF.

V is TRBV27 and J is TRBJ2-1, with 9 bases that match TRBD1. With V trimmed by 3 bases and J by 2 bases, 5 bases remained unmatched. Germline V lookup: CDR1 MNHEY, CDR2 SMNVEV (reference sequence). CDR3 size: 16 residues. CDR3 sequence: CASSFHGTGPYNEQFF. The DNA of the CDR3 is TGTGCCAGCAGTTTTCACGGGACAGGGCCCTACAATGAGCAGTTCTTC.

This clone was seen a single time. The chain recombines TRBV9 with TRBJ2-1, with unresolved D. The CDR3 has 11 residues. V was cut by 3 bases and J by 6 bases, with 4 bases left in between. Germline CDR1 SGDLS, CDR2 YYNGEE. Written as DNA, the CDR3 is TGTGCCAGCAGCGGTAGCAATGAGCAGTTCTTC. Translating gives CASSGSNEQFF.

V is TRBV28 and J is TRBJ1-5, with D maybe TRBD1 (6 bases). This CDR3 region has 15 residues. Germline-derived CDR1 and CDR2 are MDHEN and SYDVKM. V was pared by 5 bases and J by 0 bases, with 11 bases between. The CDR3 reads CASSGQIYSNQPQHF. CDR3 nucleotide sequence: TGTGCCAGCAGTGGACAGATCTATAGCAATCAGCCCCAGCATTTT.

The chain joins TRBV27 to TRBJ2-7; D is unresolved. This CDR3 has 14 residues. The V and J ends lost 3 bases and 0 bases respectively, with 9 bases between them. Germline CDR1 MNHEY, CDR2 SMNVEV (reference sequence). The DNA of the CDR3 is TGTGCCAGCAGTTTTAGTGGAAACTCCTACGAGCAGTACTTC. It encodes CASSFSGNSYEQYF.

The rearrangement links TRBV7-9 to TRBJ2-7; the D gene is possibly TRBD1 (5 bases). The CDR3 covers 12 residues. The germline gives CDR1 SEHNR, CDR2 FQNEAQ (reference sequence). Trimming removed 3 bases from V and 2 bases from J, with 5 bases in between. This chain's CDR3 is CASSLDTYEQYF. The CDR3 DNA follows: TGTGCCAGCAGCTTGGACACCTACGAGCAGTACTTC.

The J gene is TRBJ2-5, the V gene TRBV7-9, with TRBD1 identical over 9 bases. V trimming: 0 bases; J trimming: 3 bases; junction bases outside the gene matches: 8. Germline V gene lookup returns CDR1 SEHNR and CDR2 FQNEAQ (reference sequence). The CDR3 covers 17 residues. This chain's CDR3 is CASSLAGTGLGKETQYF. The DNA of the CDR3 is TGTGCCAGCAGCTTAGCCGGGACAGGGTTAGGCAAAGAGACCCAGTACTTC.

This chain connects TRBV11-1 to TRBJ2-7; 8 bases line up with TRBD1. CDR3 size: 17 residues. J gave up 2 bases and V 1 base, and 10 bases lay outside the gene matches. Germline V gene data show CDR1 as SGHAT and CDR2 as FQDESV (reference sequence). CDR3 in amino acids: CASSLDLSGTGAYEQYF. CDR3 DNA sequence: TGTGCCAGCAGCTTAGACCTTTCGGGGACAGGAGCCTACGAGCAGTACTTC.

The chain combines TRBV5-4 with TRBJ2-7, with D possibly TRBD1 on 6 matching bases. Trimming stripped 1 base from V and 7 bases from J, with 15 bases between. Germline CDR1 reads SGHNT; CDR2 reads YYREEE (reference sequence). The CDR3 is made up of 14 amino acids. CDR3 amino acids: CASSLYGQTGEQYF. The CDR3 nucleotides read TGTGCCAGCAGCTTGTACGGACAGACGGGGGAGCAGTACTTC.

This clone has only one observation. The rearrangement uses TRBV10-1 and TRBJ2-7; 12 bases fit TRBD2. The CDR3 loop spans 21 amino acids. V was clipped by 6 bases and J by 3 bases; unmatched bases: 24. CDR1 and CDR2 from the germline V gene are WNHNN and SYGVQD (reference sequence). The CDR3, as DNA: TGCGCCAGCAGAGGGACCTTTTTCCTAACCAGACTAGCGGGAGACCACTACGAGCAGTACTTC. It translates to CASRGTFFLTRLAGDHYEQYF.